These T cell receptor beta chains were read from a single sample in a study of T cells in Graves' hyperthyroidism and ophthalmopathy. One entry per CDR3 protein, called by TCRdb with MiXCR from the multiplex PCR reads. Of roughly 800,000 distinct CDR3 sequences in the sample, 38% are singletons; the top ten hold around 10%. The sample comprised blood. These receptors were obtained from a young man with Graves' hyperthyroidism. Each CDR3 is given with its conserved first and last residue. A D gene is named only where the DNA matches it firmly. Size is omitted from some rows. Given values are once, few, many or a class for expanded clones.

length: 15
size: many
D: NA
J: TRBJ1-4
V: TRBV15
DNA: TGTGCCACCAGCAGAGACCCAGGAAATAATGAAAAACTGTTTTTT
CDR3: CATSRDPGNNEKLFF

length: 15
size: many
D: NA
J: TRBJ2-2
V: TRBV15
DNA: TGTGCCACCAGCTTGGGTCCCAAGGGGTCCGGGGAGCTGTTTTTT
CDR3: CATSLGPKGSGELFF

length: 14
size: NA
D: NA
J: TRBJ2-7
V: TRBV20-1
DNA: TGCAGTGCTAGCCTGGCACTCTTAGACCACGAGCAGTACTTC
CDR3: CSASLALLDHEQYF

length: 16
size: NA
D: NA
J: TRBJ2-5
V: TRBV7-9
DNA: TGTGCCAGCAGCCACCAAGGAGGCCAGGGGAGAGAGACCCAGTACTTC
CDR3: CASSHQGGQGRETQYF

length: 15
size: few
D: NA
J: TRBJ2-7
V: TRBV13
DNA: TGTGCCAGCAGCTTAGGCCTCGGGGATGCCTACGAGCAGTACTTC
CDR3: CASSLGLGDAYEQYF

length: 14
size: few
D: TRBD1
J: TRBJ1-6
V: TRBV11-2
DNA: TGTGCCAGCAGCCCTCGACAGGGATATTCACCCCTCCACTTT
CDR3: CASSPRQGYSPLHF

length: 14
size: once
D: NA
J: TRBJ2-7
V: TRBV29-1
DNA: TGCAGCGTTGAGCAGGGGACGGATTCCTACGAGCAGTACTTC
CDR3: CSVEQGTDSYEQYF

length: 13
size: many
D: NA
J: TRBJ1-6
V: TRBV20-1
DNA: TGCAGTGCCCCTTCTGGCCGGAGATCACCCCTCCACTTT
CDR3: CSAPSGRRSPLHF

length: 12
size: NA
D: NA
J: TRBJ1-6
V: TRBV12-3/TRBV12-4
DNA: TGTGCCAGCAGCTACAGTGGGTTACCCCTCCACTTT
CDR3: CASSYSGLPLHF

length: 14
size: NA
D: NA
J: TRBJ2-5
V: TRBV29-1
DNA: TGCAGCAGTCCTCAGACTAGTCGCTCAGAGACCCAGTACTTC
CDR3: CSSPQTSRSETQYF

length: 13
size: many
D: NA
J: TRBJ1-1
V: TRBV7-6
DNA: TGTGCCAGCAGCCCCAACGGTATCACTGAAGCTTTCTTT
CDR3: CASSPNGITEAFF

length: 14
size: once
D: TRBD1
J: TRBJ2-7
V: TRBV10-3
DNA: TGTGCCAGCACCACGACAGGGGTTGCGGGCGAGCAGTACTTC
CDR3: CASTTTGVAGEQYF

length: 14
size: many
D: TRBD2
J: TRBJ2-5
V: TRBV7-9
DNA: TGTGCCAGCAGCCTCGGGACTAGCTGGGAGACCCAGTACTTC
CDR3: CASSLGTSWETQYF

length: 15
size: NA
D: TRBD2
J: TRBJ2-5
V: TRBV6-5
DNA: TGTGCCAGCAGTCATAGCGGGGGGGCCCCAGAGACCCAGTACTTC
CDR3: CASSHSGGAPETQYF

length: 11
size: NA
D: NA
J: TRBJ2-6
V: TRBV29-1
DNA: TGCAGCGTGTCGGTTACGAACACTGAAGCTTTC
CDR3: CSVSVTNTEAF

length: 15
size: NA
D: TRBD2
J: TRBJ2-5
V: TRBV12-3/TRBV12-4
DNA: TGTGCCAGCAGTTTCGGAACTAGCGAGGGAGAGACCCAGTACTTC
CDR3: CASSFGTSEGETQYF

length: 17
size: NA
D: TRBD1
J: TRBJ2-5
V: TRBV5-1
DNA: TGTGCCAGCAGCTCCGGACAGGGCTCACCTCAACGTGAGACCCAGTACTTC
CDR3: CASSSGQGSPQRETQYF

length: 14
size: NA
D: NA
J: TRBJ2-2
V: TRBV12-3/TRBV12-4
DNA: TGTGCCAGCAGCCCGTTCCAGTCCACCGGGGAGCTGTTTTTT
CDR3: CASSPFQSTGELFF

length: 17
size: NA
D: TRBD2
J: TRBJ2-5
V: TRBV25-1
DNA: TGCGCCAGCAGCCGCCGACTAGCGGGGGGGACTGAAGAGACCCAGTACTTC
CDR3: CASSRRLAGGTEETQYF

length: 10
size: few
D: NA
J: TRBJ1-1
V: TRBV20-1
DNA: TGCAGTGCTCTCTTCTCAGAAGCTTTCTTT
CDR3: CSALFSEAFF

length: 13
size: few
D: NA
J: TRBJ2-5
V: TRBV6-5
DNA: TGTGCCAGCAGTAGGGACATAGCAGAGACCCAGTACTTC
CDR3: CASSRDIAETQYF

length: 13
size: many
D: TRBD1
J: TRBJ2-7
V: TRBV2
DNA: TGTGCCAGCGGACAGGGGGCTGGGTACGAGCAGTACTTC
CDR3: CASGQGAGYEQYF

length: 16
size: NA
D: TRBD1
J: TRBJ2-7
V: TRBV7-9
DNA: TGTGCCAGCAGCTTGGCAGGGACAGGGAGCCCCTACGAGCAGTACTTC
CDR3: CASSLAGTGSPYEQYF

length: 16
size: NA
D: NA
J: TRBJ1-3
V: TRBV7-9
DNA: TGTGCCAGCAGCTTGGGAGGGCACTTCTCTGGAAACACCATATATTTT
CDR3: CASSLGGHFSGNTIYF

length: 16
size: NA
D: NA
J: TRBJ2-7
V: TRBV5-1
DNA: TGCGCCAGCAGCTTGGCCCTCGGAGAGGTCTGGAACGAGCAGTACTTC
CDR3: CASSLALGEVWNEQYF

length: 15
size: NA
D: NA
J: TRBJ1-4
V: TRBV2
DNA: TGTGCCAGCAGTCCGGTCACGACTGCTAATGAAAAACTGTTTTTT
CDR3: CASSPVTTANEKLFF

length: 11
size: few
D: NA
J: TRBJ2-7
V: TRBV6-5
DNA: TGTGCCAGCGGCCTCTTGAGCGAGCAGTACTTC
CDR3: CASGLLSEQYF

length: 13
size: many
D: NA
J: TRBJ1-5
V: TRBV19
DNA: TGTGCCAGTAGTATTTCGGGGGGGCAGCCCCAGCATTTT
CDR3: CASSISGGQPQHF

length: 13
size: many
D: TRBD1
J: TRBJ2-7
V: TRBV10-3
DNA: TGTGCCATCAGTCCGACAGGGCCTGACGAGCAGTACTTC
CDR3: CAISPTGPDEQYF

length: 14
size: many
D: NA
J: TRBJ2-7
V: TRBV2
DNA: TGTGCCAGCAGCATACAGGGGCGGGACTACGAGCAGTACTTC
CDR3: CASSIQGRDYEQYF

length: 14
size: NA
D: NA
J: TRBJ2-2
V: TRBV5-1
DNA: TGCGCCAGCAATATACAGGGGAACACCGGGGAGCTGTTTTTT
CDR3: CASNIQGNTGELFF

length: 16
size: NA
D: TRBD1
J: TRBJ2-5
V: TRBV10-3
DNA: TGTGCCATCAGTGAGTCGATTGGGACAGGTAATCAGCCCCAGTACTTC
CDR3: CAISESIGTGNQPQYF

length: 13
size: NA
D: NA
J: TRBJ2-5
V: TRBV7-9
DNA: TGTGCCAGCAGCTTCGTCGGGTGGGAGACCCAGTACTTC
CDR3: CASSFVGWETQYF

length: 13
size: many
D: TRBD2
J: TRBJ2-7
V: TRBV12-3/TRBV12-4
DNA: TGTGCCAGCAGTTTCGGCGGGAGGACCGAGCAGTACTTC
CDR3: CASSFGGRTEQYF

length: 14
size: many
D: NA
J: TRBJ1-2
V: TRBV7-9
DNA: TGTGCCAGCAGCTTAGTCGCGGCTAACTATGGCTACACCTTC
CDR3: CASSLVAANYGYTF

length: 12
size: many
D: NA
J: TRBJ1-1
V: TRBV29-1
DNA: TGCAGCGCAGGGTCCATGAACACTGAAGCTTTCTTT
CDR3: CSAGSMNTEAFF

length: 15
size: NA
D: NA
J: TRBJ1-3
V: TRBV7-8
DNA: TGTGCCAGCAGCTTAGATTGGGTCTCTGGAAACACCATATATTTT
CDR3: CASSLDWVSGNTIYF

length: 14
size: NA
D: NA
J: TRBJ2-2
V: TRBV10-1
DNA: TGCGCCAGCAGTGGATACGGAGACACCGGGGAGCTGTTTTTT
CDR3: CASSGYGDTGELFF

length: 14
size: few
D: NA
J: TRBJ2-2
V: TRBV5-1
DNA: TGCGCCAGCAGCTTCGAGTCCTGGACCGGGGAGCTGTTTTTT
CDR3: CASSFESWTGELFF

length: 16
size: few
D: TRBD2
J: TRBJ2-5
V: TRBV11-2
DNA: TGTGCCAGCAGCTTAGGTACTAGCGGAAACCAAGAGACCCAGTACTTC
CDR3: CASSLGTSGNQETQYF

length: 14
size: many
D: TRBD1
J: TRBJ2-5
V: TRBV6-5
DNA: TGTGCCAGCACCGGACAGGGGGTGGGTGAGACCCAGTACTTC
CDR3: CASTGQGVGETQYF

length: 14
size: once
D: NA
J: TRBJ1-6
V: TRBV6-6
DNA: TGTGCCAGCAGTTTTGAAGGGAGGGGTTCACCCCTCCACTTT
CDR3: CASSFEGRGSPLHF

length: 14
size: NA
D: TRBD1
J: TRBJ1-6
V: TRBV7-9
DNA: TGTGCCAGCAGTCCAGACAGGGCTGTTTCACCCCTCCACTTT
CDR3: CASSPDRAVSPLHF

length: 15
size: few
D: TRBD1
J: TRBJ2-2
V: TRBV19
DNA: TGTGCCAGTAGTGCCGGGGACAGGGGCGTCGGGGAGCTGTTTTTT
CDR3: CASSAGDRGVGELFF

length: 14
size: NA
D: NA
J: TRBJ1-6
V: TRBV7-8
DNA: TGTGCCAGCACCCCAGGGAGCTCTTATTCACCCCTCCACTTT
CDR3: CASTPGSSYSPLHF

length: 14
size: once
D: NA
J: TRBJ1-1
V: TRBV29-1
DNA: TGCAGCTTGCTACGGCCTACCGCGAACACTGAAGCTTTCTTT
CDR3: CSLLRPTANTEAFF

length: 13
size: NA
D: NA
J: TRBJ2-5
V: TRBV5-4
DNA: TGTGCCAGCAGCTCCCCCATGCAAGAGACCCAGTACTTC
CDR3: CASSSPMQETQYF

length: 14
size: many
D: TRBD2
J: TRBJ2-7
V: TRBV7-9
DNA: TGTGCCAGCAGCATTAGCGGGAGGAGGGACGAGCAGTACTTC
CDR3: CASSISGRRDEQYF

length: 15
size: few
D: TRBD2
J: TRBJ2-5
V: TRBV7-9
DNA: TGCGCCAGCAGCCAAGCCCTAGCGGGAAAAGAGACCCAGTACTTC
CDR3: CASSQALAGKETQYF

length: 18
size: once
D: TRBD2
J: TRBJ2-5
V: TRBV7-6
DNA: TGTGCCAGCAGCTTAGGTCCCCACCTCGGGGGGACGCAAGAGGCCCAGTACTTC
CDR3: CASSLGPHLGGTQEAQYF

length: 10
size: many
D: NA
J: TRBJ1-6
V: TRBV2
DNA: TGTGCCAGCAGAGGGGGTCCCCTCCACTTT
CDR3: CASRGGPLHF

length: 13
size: many
D: NA
J: TRBJ2-7
V: TRBV29-1
DNA: TGCAGCGTTGGTGAGGGGAGCCTCTATAAGCAGTACTTC
CDR3: CSVGEGSLYKQYF

length: 17
size: NA
D: TRBD1
J: TRBJ2-5
V: TRBV10-2
DNA: TGTGCCAGCAGTTACCCCGAAAGGGACAGGGGGCAAGAGACCCAGTACTTC
CDR3: CASSYPERDRGQETQYF

length: 15
size: NA
D: NA
J: TRBJ1-6
V: TRBV5-4
DNA: TGTGCCAGCAGCTTGCAGGGACAAGATAATTCACCCCTCCACTTT
CDR3: CASSLQGQDNSPLHF

length: 13
size: many
D: NA
J: TRBJ1-2
V: TRBV10-3
DNA: TGTGCCACTCGCGACGGTTCTAACTATGGCTACACCTTC
CDR3: CATRDGSNYGYTF

length: 15
size: NA
D: TRBD1
J: TRBJ2-7
V: TRBV10-3
DNA: TGTGCCATCAGTGAGTCGAGAGGGACAGGCTACGAGCAGTACTTC
CDR3: CAISESRGTGYEQYF

length: 15
size: NA
D: NA
J: TRBJ2-2
V: TRBV7-9
DNA: TGTGCCAGCAGGACGGGACACTCGAACACCGGGGAGCTGTTTTTT
CDR3: CASRTGHSNTGELFF

length: 18
size: NA
D: TRBD2
J: TRBJ2-5
V: TRBV5-5
DNA: TGTGCCAGCAGCTTAGCGGGTAGCGGGGGGCCGTACCAAGAGACCCAGTACTTC
CDR3: CASSLAGSGGPYQETQYF

length: 16
size: NA
D: NA
J: TRBJ1-5
V: TRBV14
DNA: TGTGCCAGCAGCCAAGTTGCCGGGTATGGAAATCAGCCCCAGCATTTT
CDR3: CASSQVAGYGNQPQHF

length: 13
size: NA
D: NA
J: TRBJ2-7
V: TRBV29-1
DNA: TGCAGCGTGACGGGGGACAGTCACTACGAGCAGTACTTC
CDR3: CSVTGDSHYEQYF